Given below is one T cell receptor beta chain in context. The target antigen is unknown. This sample was included in a study of shared clonotypes between healthy human individuals. Naive CD8 cells lacked CD45RO and underwent positive selection for CCR7, leaving out terminally differentiated effector memory CD45RA+ cells. The donor cohort consisted entirely of Caucasian adults residing in Nashville, Tennessee. Broader study findings: What naive subsets generally showed was a larger estimated richness than memory subsets showed. Clonotype sharing among donors likely depends on sequencing depth.

Original data processing: Sequence data from immunoSEQ were junction-only and lacked quality scores; consequently, filtering differed. Assay: immunoSEQ multiplex PCR; the TCRdb copy retains only in-frame clones and omits some. The V and J calls and clone size come from that table; D and trimming were worked out from the DNA. The sample includes more than 2 million clones, 93% of them seen just once. This CDR3 has 15 amino acids. Trimming took 3 bases from V and 5 from J, leaving 17 bases between them. Germline V gene data show CDR1 as SNHLY and CDR2 as FYNNEI. Sequenced sample: naive CD8+ T cells from PBMCs. V and J are TRBV2 and TRBJ2-7; the D gene is possibly TRBD2 (5 bases). The receptor was isolated from a man in his late teens or twenties in good health. Some clones in this sample may be carry-over from other donors' samples. The CDR3 reads CASSERAASQDEQYF. The CDR3 DNA follows: TGTGCCAGCAGTGAGAGGGCCGCGAGTCAGGACGAGCAGTACTTC.